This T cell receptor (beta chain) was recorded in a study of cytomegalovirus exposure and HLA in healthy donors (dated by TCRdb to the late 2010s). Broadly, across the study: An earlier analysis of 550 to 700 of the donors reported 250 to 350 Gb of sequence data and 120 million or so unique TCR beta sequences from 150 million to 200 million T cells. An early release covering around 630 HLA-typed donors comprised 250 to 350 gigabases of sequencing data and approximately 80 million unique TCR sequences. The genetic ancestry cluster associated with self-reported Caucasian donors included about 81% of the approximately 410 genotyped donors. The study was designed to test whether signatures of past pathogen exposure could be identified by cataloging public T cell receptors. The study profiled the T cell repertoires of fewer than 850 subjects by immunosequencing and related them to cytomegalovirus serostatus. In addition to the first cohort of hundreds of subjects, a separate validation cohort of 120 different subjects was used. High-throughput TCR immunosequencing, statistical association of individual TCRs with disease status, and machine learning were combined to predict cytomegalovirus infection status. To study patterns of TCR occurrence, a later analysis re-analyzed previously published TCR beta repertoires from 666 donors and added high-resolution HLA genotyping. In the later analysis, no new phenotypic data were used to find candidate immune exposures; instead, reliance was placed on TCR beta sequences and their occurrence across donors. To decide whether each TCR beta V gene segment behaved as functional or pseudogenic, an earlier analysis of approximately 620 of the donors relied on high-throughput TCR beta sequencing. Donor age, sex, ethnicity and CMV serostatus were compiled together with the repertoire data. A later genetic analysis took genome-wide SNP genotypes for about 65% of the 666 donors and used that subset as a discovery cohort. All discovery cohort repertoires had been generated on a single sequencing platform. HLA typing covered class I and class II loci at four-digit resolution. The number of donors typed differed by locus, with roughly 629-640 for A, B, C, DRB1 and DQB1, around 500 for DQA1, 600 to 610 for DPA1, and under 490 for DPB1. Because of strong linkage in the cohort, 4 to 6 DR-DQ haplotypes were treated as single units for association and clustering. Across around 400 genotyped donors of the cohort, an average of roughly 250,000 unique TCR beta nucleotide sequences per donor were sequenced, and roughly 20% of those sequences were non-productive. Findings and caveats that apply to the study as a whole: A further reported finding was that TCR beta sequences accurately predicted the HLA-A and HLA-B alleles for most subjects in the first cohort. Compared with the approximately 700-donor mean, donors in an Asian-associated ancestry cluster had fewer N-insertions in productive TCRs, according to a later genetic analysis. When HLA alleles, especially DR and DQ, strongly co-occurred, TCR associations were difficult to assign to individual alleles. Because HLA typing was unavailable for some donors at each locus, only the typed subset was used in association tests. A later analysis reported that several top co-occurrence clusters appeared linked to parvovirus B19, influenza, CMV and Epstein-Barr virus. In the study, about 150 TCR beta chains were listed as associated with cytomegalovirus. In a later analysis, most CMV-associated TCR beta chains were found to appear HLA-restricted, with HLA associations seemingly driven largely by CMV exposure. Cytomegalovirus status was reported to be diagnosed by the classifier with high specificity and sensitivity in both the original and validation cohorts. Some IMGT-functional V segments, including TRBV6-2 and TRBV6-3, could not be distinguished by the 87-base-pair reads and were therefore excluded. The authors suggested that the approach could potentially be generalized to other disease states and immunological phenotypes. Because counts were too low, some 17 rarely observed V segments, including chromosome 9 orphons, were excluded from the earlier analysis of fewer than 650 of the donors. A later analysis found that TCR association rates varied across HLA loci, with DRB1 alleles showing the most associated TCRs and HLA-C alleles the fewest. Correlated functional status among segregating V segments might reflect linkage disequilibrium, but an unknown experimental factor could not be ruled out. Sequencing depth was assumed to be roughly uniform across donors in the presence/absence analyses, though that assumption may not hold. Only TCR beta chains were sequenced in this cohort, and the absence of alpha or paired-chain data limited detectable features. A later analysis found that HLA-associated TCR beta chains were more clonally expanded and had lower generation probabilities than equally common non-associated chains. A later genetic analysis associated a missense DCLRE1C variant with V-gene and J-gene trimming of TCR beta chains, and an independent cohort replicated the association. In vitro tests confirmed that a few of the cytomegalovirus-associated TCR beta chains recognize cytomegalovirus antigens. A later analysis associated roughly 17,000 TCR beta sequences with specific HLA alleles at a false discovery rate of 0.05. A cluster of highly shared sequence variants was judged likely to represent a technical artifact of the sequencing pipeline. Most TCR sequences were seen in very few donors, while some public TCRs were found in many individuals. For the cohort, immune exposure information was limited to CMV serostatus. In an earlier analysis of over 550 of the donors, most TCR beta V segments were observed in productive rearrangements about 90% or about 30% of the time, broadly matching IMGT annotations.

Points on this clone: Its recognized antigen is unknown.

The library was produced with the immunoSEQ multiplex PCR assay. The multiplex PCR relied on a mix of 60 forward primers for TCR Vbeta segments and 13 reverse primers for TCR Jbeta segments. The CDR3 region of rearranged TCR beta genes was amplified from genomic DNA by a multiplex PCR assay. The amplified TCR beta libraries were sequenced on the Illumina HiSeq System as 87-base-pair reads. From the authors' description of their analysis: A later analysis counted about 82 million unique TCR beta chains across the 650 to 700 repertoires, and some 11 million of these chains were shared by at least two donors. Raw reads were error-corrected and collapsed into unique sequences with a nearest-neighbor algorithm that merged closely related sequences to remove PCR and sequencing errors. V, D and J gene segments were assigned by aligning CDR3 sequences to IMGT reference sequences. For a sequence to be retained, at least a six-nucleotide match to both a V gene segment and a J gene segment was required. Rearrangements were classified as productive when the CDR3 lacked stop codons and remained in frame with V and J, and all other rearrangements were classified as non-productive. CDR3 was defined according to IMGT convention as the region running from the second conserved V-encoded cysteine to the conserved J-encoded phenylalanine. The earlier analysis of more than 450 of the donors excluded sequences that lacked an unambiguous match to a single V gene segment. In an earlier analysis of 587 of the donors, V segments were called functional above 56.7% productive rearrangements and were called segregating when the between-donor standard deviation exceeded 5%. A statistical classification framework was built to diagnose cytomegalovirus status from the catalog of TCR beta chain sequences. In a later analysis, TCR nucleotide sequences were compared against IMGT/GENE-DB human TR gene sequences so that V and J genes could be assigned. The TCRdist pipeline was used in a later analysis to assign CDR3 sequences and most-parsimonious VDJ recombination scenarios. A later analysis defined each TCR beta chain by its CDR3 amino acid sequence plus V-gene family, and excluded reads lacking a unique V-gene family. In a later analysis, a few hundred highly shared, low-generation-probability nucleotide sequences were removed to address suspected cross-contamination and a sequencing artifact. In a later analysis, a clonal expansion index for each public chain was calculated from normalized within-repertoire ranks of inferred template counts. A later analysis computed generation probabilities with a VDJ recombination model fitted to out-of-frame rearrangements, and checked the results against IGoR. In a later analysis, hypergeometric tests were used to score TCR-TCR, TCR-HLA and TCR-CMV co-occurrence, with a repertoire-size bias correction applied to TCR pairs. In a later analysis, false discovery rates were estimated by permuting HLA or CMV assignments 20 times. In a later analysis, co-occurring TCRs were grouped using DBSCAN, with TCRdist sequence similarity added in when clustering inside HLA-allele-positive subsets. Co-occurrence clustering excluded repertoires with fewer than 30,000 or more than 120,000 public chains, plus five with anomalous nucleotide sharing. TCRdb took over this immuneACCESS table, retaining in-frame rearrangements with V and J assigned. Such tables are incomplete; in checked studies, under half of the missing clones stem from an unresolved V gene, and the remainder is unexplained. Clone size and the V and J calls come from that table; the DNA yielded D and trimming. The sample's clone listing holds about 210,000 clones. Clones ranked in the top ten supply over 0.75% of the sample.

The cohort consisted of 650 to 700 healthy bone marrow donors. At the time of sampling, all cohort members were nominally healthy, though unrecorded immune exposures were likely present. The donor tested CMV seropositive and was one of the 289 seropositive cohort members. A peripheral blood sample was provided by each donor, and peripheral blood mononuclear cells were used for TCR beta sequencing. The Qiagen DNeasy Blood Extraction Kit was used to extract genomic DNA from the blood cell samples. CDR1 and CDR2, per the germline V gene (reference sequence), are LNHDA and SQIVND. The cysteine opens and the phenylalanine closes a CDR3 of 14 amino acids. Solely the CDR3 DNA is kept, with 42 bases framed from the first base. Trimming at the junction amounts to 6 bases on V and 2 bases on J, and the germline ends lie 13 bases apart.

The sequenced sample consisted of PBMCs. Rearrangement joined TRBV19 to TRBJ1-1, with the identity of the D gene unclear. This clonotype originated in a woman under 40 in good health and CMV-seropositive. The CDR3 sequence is CASRRVGQNTEAFF. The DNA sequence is TGTGCCAGTAGGAGGGTAGGCCAAAACACTGAAGCTTTCTTT.